The 15 T cell receptor beta chains reported below all come from one sample, sequenced in a study of PD-1 blockade in classical Hodgkin lymphoma. TCRdb's table, derived via immunoSEQ multiplex PCR, lists solely in-frame clones and lacks some. In the table there are tens of thousands of clones, around 80% of which are singletons. Time point given: cycle 4 day 1 (C4D1), after around six weeks of nivolumab. All the patients suffered relapse after autologous stem cell transplantation, and brentuximab vedotin exposure differed. The specimen comprised peripheral blood mononuclear cells (PBMCs), sampled before the fourth cycle of nivolumab. Every receptor here comes from a human donor with classical Hodgkin lymphoma.

V and J are TRBV5-6 and TRBJ2-5; 9 bases align to TRBD2. The CDR3 loop spans 16 amino acids. V shed 3 bases and J 4 bases; nucleotides not matched to a gene: 10. CDR1 is SGHDT and CDR2 is YYEEEE in the germline V gene. CDR3 in DNA: TGTGCCAGCAGCTGGGGGGTAGCGGGAGCAGGAGAGACCCAGTACTTC. Its translation is CASSWGVAGAGETQYF.

In this sample, this clone turned up a few times. This sequence joins TRBV15 and TRBJ2-5; TRBD2 matches 7 bases. V was pared by 5 bases and J by 5 bases, with 5 bases of the junction left unmatched. CDR1 and CDR2 from the germline V gene are LNHNV and YYDKDF (reference sequence). The CDR3 has 13 amino acids. CDR3 sequence reads: CATSGIAGETQYF. The CDR3 nucleotides read TGTGCCACCAGCGGGATAGCGGGTGAGACCCAGTACTTC.

The chain couples TRBV10-3 to TRBJ2-1; no reliable D call. With 7 bases removed from V and 5 bases from J, the gap between germline ends came to 9 bases. Germline V gives CDR1 ENHRY, CDR2 SYGVKD. The CDR3 contains 12 residues. The CDR3 is CAITSLHNEQFF. CDR3 sequence (DNA): TGTGCCATCACCTCACTTCACAATGAGCAGTTCTTC.

This rearrangement joins TRBV19 to TRBJ2-1, with D tentatively TRBD2 (6 bases). CDR3 size: 13 residues. Between the trimmed V and J ends, which lost 8 bases and 9 bases, there was a span of 17 bases. Per the germline V gene, CDR1 is LNHDA and CDR2 is SQIVND (reference sequence). CDR3 in amino acids: CASGWRVGGEQFF. Written as DNA, the CDR3 is TGTGCCAGTGGGTGGAGAGTGGGAGGTGAGCAGTTCTTC.

A few counts support this clone. The J gene is TRBJ2-2, the V gene TRBV6-1; TRBD2 matches at 11 bases. The CDR3 runs 15 residues. J was trimmed by 7 bases and V by 6 bases; bases with no gene match: 7. Germline CDR1 MNHNS, CDR2 SASEGT. CDR3 DNA: TGTGCCAGCAGCGCACTAGCGGGAGTGGGCGGGGAGCTGTTTTTT. As protein: CASSALAGVGGELFF.

This clone was detected only a few times. The chain carries TRBV2 and TRBJ2-6; D is perhaps TRBD1 (5 bases). Trimming took off 6 bases at V and 2 bases at J, with 8 bases between the two ends. CDR1 is SNHLY, CDR2 FYNNEI, per germline. The CDR3 sequence is 14 residues long. For the CDR3, the DNA is TGTGCCAGCAGGAAGACAGCTGGGGCCAACGTCCTGACTTTC. Protein: CASRKTAGANVLTF.

This chain uses TRBV19 with TRBJ2-7, with unresolved D. This CDR3 region has 12 residues. The germline V gene encodes CDR1 LNHDA and CDR2 SQIVND (reference sequence). Trimming pared 8 bases from V and 6 bases from J, leaving 14 bases between. The DNA of the CDR3 is TGTGCCAGTCCGAGGAAGGTTCGCGAGCAGTACTTC. This gives the protein CASPRKVREQYF. The variable domain in full, with the rest retrieved from reference TRBV19 and TRBJ2-7, is DGGITQSPKYLFRKEGQNVTLSCEQNLNHDAMYWYRQDPGQGLRLIYYSQIVNDFQKGDIAEGYSVSREKKESFPLTVTSAQKNPTAFYLCASPRKVREQYFGPGTRLTVT.

The genes are TRBV15 and TRBJ1-5; TRBD1 matches at 7 bases. Trimming took 9 bases from V and 2 from J; bases not matched to a gene: 10. Germline CDR1 and CDR2: LNHNV and YYDKDF (reference sequence). This CDR3 spans 15 amino acids. The chain's CDR3 is CATGGRQGGNQPQHF. In DNA form, the CDR3 reads TGTGCCACGGGGGGGAGACAGGGCGGCAATCAGCCCCAGCATTTT.

In nucleotides, the CDR3 is TGTGCCAGCAGCCCCCTATCCTACGAGCAGTACTTC. Its translation is CASSPLSYEQYF. The chain recombines TRBV28 with TRBJ2-7; D is ambiguous. Trimming removed 6 bases from V and 1 base from J, with 7 bases in between. Germline V gene lookup returns CDR1 MDHEN and CDR2 SYDVKM. This CDR3 region has 12 residues. The full variable domain, rest sourced from reference TRBV28 and TRBJ2-7, is DVKVTQSSRYLVKRTGEKVFLECVQDMDHENMFWYRQDPGLGLRLIYFSYDVKMKEKGDIPEGYSVSREKKERFSLILESASTNQTSMYLCASSPLSYEQYFGPGTRLTVT.

In its sample, this clone was seen once. The gene calls are TRBV28 and TRBJ1-2, with 7 bases aligning to TRBD1. From germline, CDR1 is MDHEN and CDR2 SYDVKM. The CDR3 sequence is 14 residues long. V shed 4 bases, J shed 7 bases, and the junction held 9 bases outside the gene matches. DNA for the CDR3: TGTGCCAGCAGTTCCCAGGACAGGAGTGGTGGCTACACCTTC. Translating it yields CASSSQDRSGGYTF.

The J gene is TRBJ1-1, the V gene TRBV15; a weak D match, TRBD1 (5 bases). The CDR3 covers 15 residues. Per the germline V gene, CDR1 is LNHNV and CDR2 is YYDKDF (reference sequence). Trimming cost V 2 bases and J 3 bases, with 13 bases left between them. The CDR3 region has the DNA TGTGCCACCAGCAGACCTAGCGCAGGGCACACTGAAGCTTTCTTT. This gives the protein CATSRPSAGHTEAFF. Full variable domain (missing parts from reference TRBV15 and TRBJ1-1): DAMVIQNPRYQVTQFGKPVTLSCSQTLNHNVMYWYQQKSSQAPKLLFHYYDKDFNNEADTPDNFQSRRPNTSFCFLDIRSPGLGDTAMYLCATSRPSAGHTEAFFGQGTRLTVV.

This clone has only one observation. The chain links TRBV5-4 to TRBJ1-2; D unresolved. This CDR3 has 13 amino acids. Trimming stripped 0 bases from V and 3 bases from J, with 6 bases between. Germline CDR1 reads SGHNT; CDR2 reads YYREEE (reference sequence). CDR3 DNA sequence: TGTGCCAGCAGCTTGGCAAACGACTATGGCTACACCTTC. Residues: CASSLANDYGYTF.

This sequence joins TRBV9 and TRBJ2-7, with 7 bases matching TRBD2. The CDR3 sequence is 15 residues long. J lost 0 bases, V lost 0 bases, and 3 bases had no gene match. Germline V gives CDR1 SGDLS, CDR2 YYNGEE. The DNA for the CDR3 is TGTGCCAGCAGCGTAGGACTAGCAGGCTCCTACGAGCAGTACTTC. This encodes CASSVGLAGSYEQYF.

The rearrangement joins TRBV4-1 to TRBJ2-1, with TRBD2 as a possible D gene (6 bases). Germline V gene sequence: CDR1 MGHRA, CDR2 YSYEKL. The CDR3 runs 18 residues. The ends were cut back, 2 bases at V and 3 bases at J, with 20 bases in the middle. CDR3 DNA sequence: TGCGCCAGCAGCCAACCTCTGACCCCTGGCGGGAACTACAATGAGCAGTTCTTC. Protein: CASSQPLTPGGNYNEQFF.

The genes are TRBV6-1 and TRBJ2-2; perhaps D is TRBD1 or TRBD2 (6 bases each). Trimming cost V 8 bases and J 2 bases, with 12 bases left between them. CDR1 is MNHNS, CDR2 SASEGT, per germline. This CDR3 is 14 amino acids long. The CDR3 sequence is CASGGTPNTGELFF. The CDR3, as DNA: TGTGCCAGCGGGGGGACACCTAACACCGGGGAGCTGTTTTTT.